Included here is one TCR beta chain sequence, with context. Its antigen is unknown. This sample is part of a study of T cells in Graves' hyperthyroidism and ophthalmopathy. Overall study results and limits: Prediction of ophthalmopathy progression came a median around 6 months pre-onset.

Germline loops: CDR1 SGDLS, CDR2 YYNGEE. V was trimmed by 3 bases and J by 6 bases, leaving 10 bases between them. This CDR3 spans 14 amino acids. Researchers amplified the TCR beta CDR3 regions from RNA transcripts. HTBI primers were employed in a first-round RT-PCR of the TCR CDR3. One entry per CDR3 protein, called by TCRdb with MiXCR from the multiplex PCR reads. The top ten hold approximately 35% of the sample, which has 340,000 or so distinct CDR3 sequences, approximately 15% seen once. The hyperthyroidism patients had all been newly diagnosed, and their disease duration was under 2 months. Their ages ranged from 18 to 65 years. Patients having uncontrolled infection, another autoimmune disease, pregnancy or lactation were not included. The PBMCs were sourced from fresh peripheral blood (around 10 ml).

The clonotype originates from a man aged 25-45 years with Graves' hyperthyroidism. The genes are TRBV9 and TRBJ1-6; possible D gene TRBD1, 5 bases. Sample: blood. In DNA, the CDR3 is TGTGCCAGCAGCGAAGGGACGGGTAATTCACCCCTCCACTTT. Residues: CASSEGTGNSPLHF.